These 22 T cell receptor beta chains were sequenced from one sample in a study of blood T cells in healthy people across ages. Through a sample-barcoded 5' primer and a J-beta primer mix, a second PCR was run for roughly 7 to 11 cycles. In TCRdb, the 5' RACE reads were re-called with MiXCR into one record per CDR3 protein. Here the sample spans 850,000 to 1,100,000 distinct CDR3 sequences, under 40% being singletons. Sequencing was carried out using blood. Receptor source: a man between 18 and 29 years old in good health.

This clonotype was seen a few times. The chain has TRBV6-5 and TRBJ1-1, with D possibly matching TRBD1 (6 bases). CDR1 MNHEY and CDR2 SVGAGI come from the germline V gene. V lost 5 bases to trimming and J lost 1 base, with 14 bases between them. CDR3 size: 15 residues. The DNA for the CDR3 is TGTGCCAGCAGTCGTGGGACAAGGAGGAACACTGAAGCTTTCTTT. Amino acid sequence: CASSRGTRRNTEAFF.

This clonotype was observed many times. The chain has TRBV12-3 or TRBV12-4 and TRBJ2-5; 7 bases fit TRBD1. The CDR3 is 11 residues long. With V trimmed by 6 bases and J by 7 bases, 2 bases remained unmatched. The CDR3: CASSRTGTQYF. In nucleotides, the CDR3 is TGTGCCAGCAGCCGGACAGGGACCCAGTACTTC.

The rearrangement links TRBV27 to TRBJ1-6, with 8 bases aligning to TRBD1. The CDR3 spans 15 residues. Germline assignment: CDR1 MNHEY and CDR2 SMNVEV (reference sequence). The J segment lost 13 bases and the V segment lost 6 bases, leaving 14 bases of the junction unmatched. The DNA of the CDR3 is TGTGCCAGCAGCCCCAGGGCGGACAGGGCCTTGCCCCTCCACTTT. This sequence encodes CASSPRADRALPLHF.

This clonotype was counted only a few times. The chain links TRBV5-5 to TRBJ2-6; weak D call: TRBD2 (5 bases). This CDR3 has 16 residues. Germline assignment: CDR1 SGHKS and CDR2 YYEKEE (reference sequence). The V gene lost 1 base and the J gene lost 3 bases, with 11 bases spanning the gap. CDR3 coding DNA: TGTGCCAGCAGCTTGCCTGGGAGTGATGGGGCCAACGTCCTGACTTTC. Amino acids: CASSLPGSDGANVLTF.

This clonotype has a handful of counts. The chain has TRBV29-1 and TRBJ2-5; weak D call: TRBD2 (6 bases). The V end was cut by 4 bases, the J end by 1 base, with 7 bases between. The CDR3 consists of 12 residues. The germline V gene has CDR1 SQVTM and CDR2 ANQGSEA. The CDR3 sequence: CSVGEVQETQYF. In nucleotides, the CDR3 is TGCAGCGTTGGGGAGGTCCAAGAGACCCAGTACTTC.

The chain has TRBV12-3 or TRBV12-4 and TRBJ1-1; 7 bases line up with TRBD1. V lost 5 bases and J lost 5; bases outside the gene matches: 8. This CDR3 region has 14 residues. The DNA of the CDR3 is TGTGCCAGCAGTCTTTACAGGGGAAGGACTGAAGCTTTCTTT. It codes for CASSLYRGRTEAFF.

V is TRBV24-1 and J is TRBJ2-5; D might be TRBD1 or TRBD2, each matching 6 bases. The CDR3 extends over 15 amino acids. Germline loops: CDR1 KGHDR, CDR2 SFDVKD. V lost 1 base and J 11 bases, leaving 19 bases between the germline ends. This CDR3 reads CATSDFSGARDEQYF. The CDR3 DNA is TGTGCCACCAGTGATTTTTCAGGGGCGCGGGATGAGCAGTACTTC.

The chain uses TRBV4-3 and TRBJ1-1; 9 positions agree with TRBD1. The CDR3 extends over 14 amino acids. Per germline, CDR1 LGHNA and CDR2 YSLEER. V shed 6 bases and J 3 bases; nucleotides not matched to a gene: 5. CDR3 coding DNA: TGCGCCAGCAGACGACAGGGGGTTGACACTGAAGCTTTCTTT. Amino acids: CASRRQGVDTEAFF.

Concerning this clonotype itself: The junction differs from germline at one of its ends, possibly a read error. This chain uses TRBV27 with TRBJ1-5; the D is unclear. This CDR3 has 13 amino acids. CDR1 is MNHEY and CDR2 is SMNVEV in the germline V gene (reference sequence). The DNA of the CDR3 is TGTGCCAACAGTCCCGGCCCGAATCAGCCCCAGCATTTT. Its protein is CANSPGPNQPQHF.

As to this clonotype: A much bigger clone sits one base away, suggesting this may be a read error. The chain uses TRBV4-3 and TRBJ2-1; D is possibly TRBD1 (5 bases). In germline, CDR1 is LGHNA, CDR2 YSLEER. The length of the CDR3 is 16 residues. V dropped 2 bases and J dropped 5 bases, with 16 bases sitting between them. This CDR3 is CASSQSVQGRNNEQFF. For the CDR3, the DNA is TGCGCCAGCAGCCAAAGTGTCCAGGGTCGGAACAATGAGCAGTTCTTC.

This clonotype was recorded a few times. The chain uses TRBV12-5 and TRBJ1-5; tentatively, D is TRBD1 (6 bases). Germline V lookup: CDR1 LGHNT, CDR2 FRNRAP. CDR3 length: 13 residues. Trimming cost V 7 bases and J 6 bases, with 13 bases left between them. The CDR3 bases are TGTGCTAGTGTAGGGGGTGAGGGTCAGCCCCAGCATTTT. Protein product: CASVGGEGQPQHF.

The V and J genes are TRBV7-9 and TRBJ1-4, with 9 bases aligning to TRBD1. V was clipped by 1 base and J by 8 bases; unmatched bases: 5. CDR3 size: 15 residues. Germline V gene lookup returns CDR1 SEHNR and CDR2 FQNEAQ (reference sequence). The CDR3 region has the DNA TGTGCCAGCAGCTTAGTCACAGGGGGCAAGGAAAAACTGTTTTTT. Encoded protein: CASSLVTGGKEKLFF.

V and J are TRBV11-2 and TRBJ2-5; no clear D. This CDR3 is 13 amino acids long. The V gene lost 3 bases and the J gene lost 4 bases, with 9 bases spanning the gap. In germline, CDR1 is SGHAT, CDR2 FQNNGV. CDR3 sequence: CASSFGWGETQYF. In DNA form, the CDR3 reads TGTGCCAGCAGCTTCGGGTGGGGAGAGACCCAGTACTTC. Filled out from reference TRBV11-2 and TRBJ2-5, the complete variable domain reads EAGVAQSPRYKIIEKRQSVAFWCNPISGHATLYWYQQILGQGPKLLIQFQNNGVVDDSQLPKDRFSAERLKGVDSTLKIQPAKLEDSAVYLCASSFGWGETQYFGPGTRLLVL.

The chain employs TRBV15 and TRBJ1-2; the D gene is possibly TRBD1 (6 bases). Germline V CDR1 and CDR2: LNHNV, YYDKDF (reference sequence). Trimming removed 0 bases from V and 5 bases from J, with 13 bases in between. CDR3 size: 15 residues. The CDR3 loop reads CATSRDYSGEYGYTF. DNA for the CDR3: TGTGCCACCAGCAGAGATTACTCAGGGGAGTATGGCTACACCTTC.

This clonotype has only one observation. V usage is TRBV2 and J usage is TRBJ2-1; no clear D gene. Trimming shortened V by 8 bases and J by 5 bases, and 16 bases separated the two germline ends. The germline CDR1 and CDR2 sequences are SNHLY and FYNNEI. The CDR3 is 14 residues long. The DNA of the CDR3 is TGTGCCAGCGGGGTTGATAGTGTCGACAATGAGCAGTTCTTC. The encoded protein is CASGVDSVDNEQFF.

DNA for the CDR3: TGTGCCACCAGCACCAACGGTGACACCATATATTTT. This translates into CATSTNGDTIYF. V gene TRBV15 combines with J gene TRBJ1-3, with unresolved D. Germline V gene lookup returns CDR1 LNHNV and CDR2 YYDKDF (reference sequence). V lost 4 bases to trimming and J lost 8 bases, with 9 bases between them. There are 12 residues in the CDR3.

This clonotype was counted a few times. The chain joins TRBV20-1 to TRBJ1-5; the match to TRBD1 covers 7 bases. The V gene's germline CDR1 is DFQATT and CDR2 SNEGSKA (reference sequence). Losses at the gene ends were 3 bases for V and 2 bases for J; bases not matched to a gene: 13. CDR3 length: 17 residues. CDR3 DNA sequence: TGCAGTGCTAGGGTCGGGCAGGGGGTTTTTGGCAATCAGCCCCAGCATTTT. The encoded protein is CSARVGQGVFGNQPQHF.

J is TRBJ2-7 and V is TRBV11-2; weak D call: TRBD1 (6 bases). Deletions cut 0 bases from V and 7 bases from J, with 13 bases between. Germline CDR1 is SGHAT and CDR2 is FQNNGV. The CDR3 contains 14 residues. In nucleotides, the CDR3 is TGTGCCAGCAGCTTAGATCGCAGGGACAATGAGCAGTACTTC. Amino acids: CASSLDRRDNEQYF. Together with reference TRBV11-2 and TRBJ2-7, the CDR3 gives the full variable domain: EAGVAQSPRYKIIEKRQSVAFWCNPISGHATLYWYQQILGQGPKLLIQFQNNGVVDDSQLPKDRFSAERLKGVDSTLKIQPAKLEDSAVYLCASSLDRRDNEQYFGPGTRLTVT.

This clonotype showed up just a few times. V and J are TRBV6-6 and TRBJ2-1, with D uncertain. CDR3 length equals 14 residues. Between the trimmed V and J ends, which lost 0 bases and 3 bases, there was a span of 6 bases. CDR1 and CDR2 (germline): MNHNY, SVGAGI (reference sequence). The CDR3 DNA reads TGTGCCAGCAGTTACTCTCGCAGCTACAATGAGCAGTTCTTC. Amino acid sequence: CASSYSRSYNEQFF.

Notes on this clonotype: A junction end diverges from the germline sequence, so it may reflect a read error. The chain recombines TRBV27 with TRBJ2-3; D may be TRBD2 (5 bases). Germline V gives CDR1 MNHEY, CDR2 SMNVEV (reference sequence). The CDR3 covers 16 residues. DNA for the CDR3: TGTGCCAACAGTTTTAAGGCAGACTATCTCACAGATACGCAGTATTTT. This gives the protein CANSFKADYLTDTQYF.

This clonotype was counted only a few times. The chain combines TRBV20-1 with TRBJ2-1; TRBD2 might be the D (5 bases). Trimming left V 6 bases short and J 0 bases short, with 12 bases between. The CDR3 is 14 amino acids. Germline CDR1 is DFQATT and CDR2 is SNEGSKA (reference sequence). In DNA form, the CDR3 reads TGCAGTGCGTTACTAGTTCCCTCCTACAATGAGCAGTTCTTC. Translating gives CSALLVPSYNEQFF.

The chain recombines TRBV5-1 with TRBJ2-5; 12 positions agree with TRBD2. The trim removed 4 bases at V and 11 bases at J, leaving 9 bases unmatched. This CDR3 has 14 amino acids. CDR1 SGHRS and CDR2 YFSETQ come from the germline V gene. CDR3 nucleotide sequence: TGCGCCAGCAGCGAGACTAGCGGGGGTAATGAGCAGTACTTC. Translation: CASSETSGGNEQYF. The complete variable domain, with remaining parts taken from reference TRBV5-1 and TRBJ2-5, reads KAGVTQTPRYLIKTRGQQVTLSCSPISGHRSVSWYQQTPGQGLQFLFEYFSETQRNKGNFPGRFSGRQFSNSRSEMNVSTLELGDSALYLCASSETSGGNEQYFGPGTRLLVL.